The T cell receptor beta chain under discussion was sequenced for a study of technical replicates of blood from a few donors. V trimming: 2 bases; J trimming: 4 bases; junction bases outside the gene matches: 9. Germline V lookup: CDR1 SGHNT, CDR2 YENEEA. The CDR3 loop spans 17 amino acids. Measured with immunoSEQ multiplex PCR; TCRdb has only the in-frame clones, and not every one. The table lists roughly 70,000 clones, about 97% of them singletons. The specimen was T cells isolated from PBMCs. V gene TRBV11-3 combines with J gene TRBJ2-2, with 8 nucleotides matching TRBD1. This receptor was taken from a human donor in good health. In DNA, the CDR3 is TGTGCCAGCAGCTTAACAGTCCGGACAGGGAGCACCGGGGAGCTGTTTTTT. Protein sequence: CASSLTVRTGSTGELFF.